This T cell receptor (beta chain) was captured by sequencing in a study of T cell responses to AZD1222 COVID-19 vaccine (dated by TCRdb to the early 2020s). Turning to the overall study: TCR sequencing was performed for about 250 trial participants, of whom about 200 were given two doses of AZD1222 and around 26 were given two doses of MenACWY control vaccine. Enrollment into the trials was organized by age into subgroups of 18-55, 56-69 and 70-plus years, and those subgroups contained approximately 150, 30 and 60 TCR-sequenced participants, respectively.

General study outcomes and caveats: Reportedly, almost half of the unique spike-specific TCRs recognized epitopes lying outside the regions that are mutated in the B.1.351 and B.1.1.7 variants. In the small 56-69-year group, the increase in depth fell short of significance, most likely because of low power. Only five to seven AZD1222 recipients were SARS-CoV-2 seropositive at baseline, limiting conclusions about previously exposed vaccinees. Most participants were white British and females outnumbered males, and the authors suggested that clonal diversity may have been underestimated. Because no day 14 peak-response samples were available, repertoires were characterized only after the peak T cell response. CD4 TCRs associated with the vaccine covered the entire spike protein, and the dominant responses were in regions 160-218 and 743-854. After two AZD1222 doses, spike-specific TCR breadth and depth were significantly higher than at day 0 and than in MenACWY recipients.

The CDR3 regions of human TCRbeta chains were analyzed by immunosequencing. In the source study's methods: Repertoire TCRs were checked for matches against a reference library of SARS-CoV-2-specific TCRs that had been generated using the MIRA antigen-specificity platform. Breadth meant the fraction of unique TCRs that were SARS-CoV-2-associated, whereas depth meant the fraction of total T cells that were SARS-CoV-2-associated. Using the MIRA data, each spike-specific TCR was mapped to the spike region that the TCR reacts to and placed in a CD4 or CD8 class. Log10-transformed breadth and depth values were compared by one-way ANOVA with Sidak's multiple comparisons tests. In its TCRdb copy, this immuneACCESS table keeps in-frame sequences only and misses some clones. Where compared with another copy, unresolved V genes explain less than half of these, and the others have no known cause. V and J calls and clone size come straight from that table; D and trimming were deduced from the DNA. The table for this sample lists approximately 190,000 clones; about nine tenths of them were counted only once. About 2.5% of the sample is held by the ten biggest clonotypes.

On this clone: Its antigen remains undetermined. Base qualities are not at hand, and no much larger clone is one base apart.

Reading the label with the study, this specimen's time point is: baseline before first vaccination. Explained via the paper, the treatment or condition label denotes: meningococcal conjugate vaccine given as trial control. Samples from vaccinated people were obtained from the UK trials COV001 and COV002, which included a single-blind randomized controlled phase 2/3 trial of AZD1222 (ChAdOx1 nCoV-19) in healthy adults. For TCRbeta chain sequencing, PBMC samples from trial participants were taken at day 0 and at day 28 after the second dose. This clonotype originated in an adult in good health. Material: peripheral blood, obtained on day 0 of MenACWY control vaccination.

CDR3 reads: CASSKTGTGIAATNEKLFF. The nucleotides are TGTGCCAGCAGCAAAACTGGGACAGGGATTGCGGCAACTAATGAAAAACTGTTTTTT. The rearranged chain carries TRBV27 and TRBJ1-4; TRBD1 fits 9 bases in the junction. Per the germline V gene (reference sequence), MNHEY is the CDR1 and SMNVEV is the CDR2. Measured from the cysteine to the phenylalanine, the CDR3 is 19 residues long. Just the 57-base CDR3 DNA is kept, in frame starting at base 1. Here V drops 6 bases and J drops 0 bases, and the junction holds 14 bases not matched to any gene.